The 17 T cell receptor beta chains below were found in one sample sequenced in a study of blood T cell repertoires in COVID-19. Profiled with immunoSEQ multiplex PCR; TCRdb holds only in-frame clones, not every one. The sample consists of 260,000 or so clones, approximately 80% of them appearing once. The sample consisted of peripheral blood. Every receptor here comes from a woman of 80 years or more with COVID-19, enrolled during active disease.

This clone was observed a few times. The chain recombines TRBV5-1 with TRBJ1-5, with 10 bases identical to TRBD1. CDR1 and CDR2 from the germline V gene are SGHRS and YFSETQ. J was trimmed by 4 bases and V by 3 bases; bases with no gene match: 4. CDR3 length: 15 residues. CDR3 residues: CASSWGTGVNQPQHF. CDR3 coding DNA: TGCGCCAGCAGCTGGGGGACAGGGGTTAATCAGCCCCAGCATTTT.

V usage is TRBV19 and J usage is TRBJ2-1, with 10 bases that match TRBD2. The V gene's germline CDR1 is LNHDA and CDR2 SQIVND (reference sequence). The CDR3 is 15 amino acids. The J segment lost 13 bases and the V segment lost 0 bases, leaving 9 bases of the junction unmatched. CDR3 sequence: CASSIDWASGSKQFF. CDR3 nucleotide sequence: TGTGCCAGTAGTATAGATTGGGCTAGCGGGAGTAAACAGTTCTTC. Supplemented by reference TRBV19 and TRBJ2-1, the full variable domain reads DGGITQSPKYLFRKEGQNVTLSCEQNLNHDAMYWYRQDPGQGLRLIYYSQIVNDFQKGDIAEGYSVSREKKESFPLTVTSAQKNPTAFYLCASSIDWASGSKQFFGPGTRLTVL.

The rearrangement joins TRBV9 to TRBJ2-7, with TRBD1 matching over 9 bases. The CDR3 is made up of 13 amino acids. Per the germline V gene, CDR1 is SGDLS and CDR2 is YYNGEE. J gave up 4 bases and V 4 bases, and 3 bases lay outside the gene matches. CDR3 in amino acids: CASSSTGGYEQYF. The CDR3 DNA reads TGTGCCAGCAGCTCGACAGGGGGATACGAGCAGTACTTC.

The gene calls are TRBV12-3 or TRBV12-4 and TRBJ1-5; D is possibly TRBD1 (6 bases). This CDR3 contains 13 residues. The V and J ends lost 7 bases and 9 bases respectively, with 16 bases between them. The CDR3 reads CASTRGAARPQHF. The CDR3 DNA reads TGTGCCAGCACACGGGGGGCGGCCCGGCCCCAGCATTTT.

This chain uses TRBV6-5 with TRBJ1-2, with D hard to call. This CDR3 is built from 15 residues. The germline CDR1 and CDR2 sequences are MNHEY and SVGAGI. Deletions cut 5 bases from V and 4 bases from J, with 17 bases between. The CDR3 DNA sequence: TGTGCCAGCAGTCCAGGTTCAGTGGGCAGCTATGGCTACACCTTC. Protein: CASSPGSVGSYGYTF.

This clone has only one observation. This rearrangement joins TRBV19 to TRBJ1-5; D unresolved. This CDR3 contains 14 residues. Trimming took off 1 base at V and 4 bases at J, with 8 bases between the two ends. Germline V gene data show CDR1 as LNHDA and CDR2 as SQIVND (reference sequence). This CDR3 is CASSIARLNQPQHF. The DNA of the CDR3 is TGTGCCAGTAGTATAGCCAGGCTTAATCAGCCCCAGCATTTT.

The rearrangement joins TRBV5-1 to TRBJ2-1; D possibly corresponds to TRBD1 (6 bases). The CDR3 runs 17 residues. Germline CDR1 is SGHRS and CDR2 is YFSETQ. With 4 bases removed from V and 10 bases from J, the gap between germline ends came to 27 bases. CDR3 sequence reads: CASSRGDIFTMSGEQFF. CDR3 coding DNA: TGCGCCAGCAGCAGAGGGGACATTTTTACAATGAGTGGAGAGCAGTTCTTC.

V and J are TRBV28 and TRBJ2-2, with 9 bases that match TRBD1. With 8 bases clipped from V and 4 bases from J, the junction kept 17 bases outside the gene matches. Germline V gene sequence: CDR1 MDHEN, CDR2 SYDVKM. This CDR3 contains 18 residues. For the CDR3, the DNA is TGTGCCAGCTACTCCCGCCGGGACAGGGAAGTCCGCACCGGGGAGCTGTTTTTT. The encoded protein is CASYSRRDREVRTGELFF.

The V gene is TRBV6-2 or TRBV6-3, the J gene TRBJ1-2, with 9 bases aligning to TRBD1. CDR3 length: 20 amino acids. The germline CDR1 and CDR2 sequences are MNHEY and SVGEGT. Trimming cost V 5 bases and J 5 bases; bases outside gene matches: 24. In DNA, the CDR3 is TGTGCCAGCAGTAGCAGCGGGCTAAGGACAGGGGCGCCTCGTGGGTATGGCTACACCTTC. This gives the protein CASSSSGLRTGAPRGYGYTF.

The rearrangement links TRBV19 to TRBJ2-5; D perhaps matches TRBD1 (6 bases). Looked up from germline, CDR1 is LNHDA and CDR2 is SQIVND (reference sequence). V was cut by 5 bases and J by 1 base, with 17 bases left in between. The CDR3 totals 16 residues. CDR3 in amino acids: CASSFPGAATQETQYF. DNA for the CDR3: TGTGCCAGTAGTTTCCCAGGGGCCGCAACCCAAGAGACCCAGTACTTC.

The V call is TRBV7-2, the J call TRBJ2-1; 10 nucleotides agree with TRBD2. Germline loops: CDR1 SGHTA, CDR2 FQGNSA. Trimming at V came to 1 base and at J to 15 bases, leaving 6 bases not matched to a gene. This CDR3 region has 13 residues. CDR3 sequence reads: CASSLVLAGERFF. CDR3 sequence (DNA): TGTGCCAGCAGCTTAGTTCTAGCGGGAGAACGGTTCTTC.

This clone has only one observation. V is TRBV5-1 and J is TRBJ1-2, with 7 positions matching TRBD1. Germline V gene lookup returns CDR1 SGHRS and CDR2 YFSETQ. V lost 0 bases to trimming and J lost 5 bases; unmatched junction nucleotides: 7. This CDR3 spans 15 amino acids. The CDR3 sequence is CASSLEAGGFYGYTF. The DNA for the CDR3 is TGCGCCAGCAGCTTGGAGGCAGGGGGGTTTTATGGCTACACCTTC.

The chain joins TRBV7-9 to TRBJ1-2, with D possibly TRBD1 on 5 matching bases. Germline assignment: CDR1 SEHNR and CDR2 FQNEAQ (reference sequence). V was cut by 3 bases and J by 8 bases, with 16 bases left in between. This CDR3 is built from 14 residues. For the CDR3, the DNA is TGTGCCAGCAGCTTCGACCGGGGGATGGGCGGCTACACCTTC. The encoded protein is CASSFDRGMGGYTF.

The CDR3 reads CASRRTGMETQYF. CDR3 nucleotides: TGTGCCAGCAGGCGGACAGGGATGGAGACCCAGTACTTC. The chain couples TRBV5-6 to TRBJ2-5; 8 positions agree with TRBD1. Germline CDR1 and CDR2: SGHDT and YYEEEE. Trimming at V came to 5 bases and at J to 5 bases, leaving 5 bases not matched to a gene. There are 13 residues in the CDR3. The full variable domain, completed using reference TRBV5-6 and TRBJ2-5, is DAGVTQSPTHLIKTRGQQVTLRCSPKSGHDTVSWYQQALGQGPQFIFQYYEEEERQRGNFPDRFSGHQFPNYSSELNVNALLLGDSALYLCASRRTGMETQYFGPGTRLLVL.

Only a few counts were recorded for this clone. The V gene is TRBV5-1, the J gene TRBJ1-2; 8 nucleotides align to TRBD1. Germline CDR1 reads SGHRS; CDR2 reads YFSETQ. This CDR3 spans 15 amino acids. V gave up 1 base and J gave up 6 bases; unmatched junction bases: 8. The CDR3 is CASSLNSGGANGYTF. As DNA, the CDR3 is TGCGCCAGCAGCTTGAATTCAGGGGGCGCGAATGGCTACACCTTC.

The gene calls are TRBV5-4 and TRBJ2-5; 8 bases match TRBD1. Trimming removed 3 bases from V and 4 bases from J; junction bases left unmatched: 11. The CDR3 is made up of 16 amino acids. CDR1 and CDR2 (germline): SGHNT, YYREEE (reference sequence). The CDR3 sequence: CASSSPGQGGRETQYF. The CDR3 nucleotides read TGTGCCAGCAGCTCACCTGGACAGGGTGGAAGAGAGACCCAGTACTTC.

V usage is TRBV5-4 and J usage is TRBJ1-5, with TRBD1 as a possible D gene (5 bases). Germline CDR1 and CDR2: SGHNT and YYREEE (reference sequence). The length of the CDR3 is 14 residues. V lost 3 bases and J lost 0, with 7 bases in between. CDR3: CASSSQGSNQPQHF. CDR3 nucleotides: TGTGCCAGCAGCTCCCAGGGTAGCAATCAGCCCCAGCATTTT.